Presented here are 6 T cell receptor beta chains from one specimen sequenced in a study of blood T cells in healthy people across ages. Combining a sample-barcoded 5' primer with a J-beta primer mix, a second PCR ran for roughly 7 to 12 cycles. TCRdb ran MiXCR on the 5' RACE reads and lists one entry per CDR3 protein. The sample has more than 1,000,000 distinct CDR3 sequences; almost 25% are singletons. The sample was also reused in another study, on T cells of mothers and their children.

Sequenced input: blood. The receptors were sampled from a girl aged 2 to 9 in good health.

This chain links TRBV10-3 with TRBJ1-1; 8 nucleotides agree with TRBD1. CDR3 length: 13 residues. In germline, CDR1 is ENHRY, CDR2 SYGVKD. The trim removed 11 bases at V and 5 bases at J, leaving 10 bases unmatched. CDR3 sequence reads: CAVWTGSATEAFF. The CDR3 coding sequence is TGTGCCGTATGGACAGGGAGTGCGACTGAAGCTTTCTTT.

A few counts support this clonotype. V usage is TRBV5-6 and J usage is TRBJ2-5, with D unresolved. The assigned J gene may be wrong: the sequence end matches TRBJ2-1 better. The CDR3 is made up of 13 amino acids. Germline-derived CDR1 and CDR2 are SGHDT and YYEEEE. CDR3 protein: CACGIRSNNEQFF. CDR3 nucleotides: TGTGCCTGCGGAATCAGGAGCAACAATGAGCAGTTCTTC.

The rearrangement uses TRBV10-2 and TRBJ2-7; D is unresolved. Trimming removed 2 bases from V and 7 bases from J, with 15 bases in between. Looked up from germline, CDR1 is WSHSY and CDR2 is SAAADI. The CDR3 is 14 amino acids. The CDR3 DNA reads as TGCGCCAGCAGTGAGCCTACACTGCGTGGAGAGCAGTACTTC. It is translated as CASSEPTLRGEQYF.

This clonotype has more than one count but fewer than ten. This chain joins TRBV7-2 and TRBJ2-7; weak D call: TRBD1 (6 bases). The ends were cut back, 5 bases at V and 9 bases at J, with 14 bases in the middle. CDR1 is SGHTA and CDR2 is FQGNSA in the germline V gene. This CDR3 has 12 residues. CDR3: CASSPTGSGQYF. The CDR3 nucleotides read TGTGCCAGCAGCCCCACAGGGTCCGGGCAGTACTTC.

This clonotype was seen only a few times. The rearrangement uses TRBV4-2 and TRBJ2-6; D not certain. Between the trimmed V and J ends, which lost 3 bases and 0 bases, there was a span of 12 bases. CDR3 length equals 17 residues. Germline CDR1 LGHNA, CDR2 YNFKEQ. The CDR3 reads CASSQELLSSGANVLTF. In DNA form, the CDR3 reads TGTGCCAGCAGCCAGGAGCTCCTGAGCTCTGGGGCCAACGTCCTGACTTTC.

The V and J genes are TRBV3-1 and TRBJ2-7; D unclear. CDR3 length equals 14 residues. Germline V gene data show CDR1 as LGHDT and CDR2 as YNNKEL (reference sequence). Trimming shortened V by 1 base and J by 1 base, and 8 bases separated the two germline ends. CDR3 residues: CASSQGLGSYEQYF. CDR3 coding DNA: TGTGCCAGCAGCCAAGGACTTGGGTCCTACGAGCAGTACTTC.